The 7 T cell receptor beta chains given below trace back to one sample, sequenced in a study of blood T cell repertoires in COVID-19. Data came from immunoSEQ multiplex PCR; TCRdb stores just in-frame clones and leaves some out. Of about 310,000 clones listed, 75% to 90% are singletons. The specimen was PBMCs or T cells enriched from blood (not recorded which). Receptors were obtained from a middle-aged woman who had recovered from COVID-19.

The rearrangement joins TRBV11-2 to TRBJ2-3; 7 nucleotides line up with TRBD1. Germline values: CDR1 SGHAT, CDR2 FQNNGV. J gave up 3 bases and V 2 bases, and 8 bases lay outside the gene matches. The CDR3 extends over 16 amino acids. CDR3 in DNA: TGTGCCAGCAGCTTAAGTAGGGGACAGCGAACAGATACGCAGTATTTT. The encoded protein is CASSLSRGQRTDTQYF.

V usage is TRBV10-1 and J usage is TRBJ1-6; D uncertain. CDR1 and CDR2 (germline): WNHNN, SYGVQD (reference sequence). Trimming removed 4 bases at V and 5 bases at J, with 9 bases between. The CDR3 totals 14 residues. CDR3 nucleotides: TGCGCCAGCAGTGTTACACAGAATAATTCACCCCTCCACTTT. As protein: CASSVTQNNSPLHF.

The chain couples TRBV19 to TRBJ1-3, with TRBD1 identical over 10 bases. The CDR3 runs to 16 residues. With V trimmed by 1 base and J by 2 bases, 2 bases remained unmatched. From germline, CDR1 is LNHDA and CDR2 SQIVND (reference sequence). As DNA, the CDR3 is TGTGCCAGTAGTATAGTCGGGACAGGGGCTGGAAACACCATATATTTT. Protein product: CASSIVGTGAGNTIYF.

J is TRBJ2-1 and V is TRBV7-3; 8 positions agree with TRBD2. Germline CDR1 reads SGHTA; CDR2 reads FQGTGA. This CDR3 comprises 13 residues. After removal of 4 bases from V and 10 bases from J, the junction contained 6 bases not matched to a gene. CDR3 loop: CASSSSGGGEQFF. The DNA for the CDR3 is TGTGCCAGCAGCTCCAGCGGGGGCGGGGAGCAGTTCTTC.

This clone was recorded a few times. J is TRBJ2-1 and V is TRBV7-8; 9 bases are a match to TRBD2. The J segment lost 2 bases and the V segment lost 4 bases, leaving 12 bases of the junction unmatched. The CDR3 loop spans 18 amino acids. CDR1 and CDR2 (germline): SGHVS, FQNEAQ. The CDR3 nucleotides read TGTGCCAGCAGCTCCATTTTGACTGCGGGAGGGGCCTACAATGAGCAGTTCTTC. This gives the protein CASSSILTAGGAYNEQFF.

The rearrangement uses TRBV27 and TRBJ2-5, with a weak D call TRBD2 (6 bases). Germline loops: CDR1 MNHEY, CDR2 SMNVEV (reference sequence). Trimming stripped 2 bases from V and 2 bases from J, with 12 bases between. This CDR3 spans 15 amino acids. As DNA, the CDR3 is TGTGCCAGCAGTTTAAGGCGGGGAGTTCAAGAGACCCAGTACTTC. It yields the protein CASSLRRGVQETQYF.

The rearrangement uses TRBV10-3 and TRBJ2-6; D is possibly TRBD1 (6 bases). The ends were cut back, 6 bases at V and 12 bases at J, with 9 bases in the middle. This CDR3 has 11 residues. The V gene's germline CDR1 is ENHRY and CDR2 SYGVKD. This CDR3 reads CAIRQGPVLTF. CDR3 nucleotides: TGTGCCATCAGACAGGGTCCCGTCCTGACTTTC.